This is a list of T cell receptor beta chains from one sample in a study of T cells in Graves' hyperthyroidism and ophthalmopathy. TCRdb re-called the multiplex PCR reads through MiXCR, storing one row per CDR3 protein. The data show around 260,000 distinct CDR3 sequences, about 25% seen once. The sequencing sample was made of blood. These receptors were taken from a man aged 35 to 55 with Graves' hyperthyroidism that later progressed to Graves' ophthalmopathy. CDR3s include the opening cysteine and the closing phenylalanine or tryptophan. Each record gives: D gene, V gene, J gene, clone size, CDR3 DNA, CDR3 protein. The D gene is left open where the match is weak. Clone sizes are given selectively: once, few, many, or a class where the clone is expanded.

.	TRBV7-2	TRBJ1-2	.	TGTGCCAGCAGCTTAGTCAGGGGCGACTATGGCTACACCTTC	CASSLVRGDYGYTF
.	TRBV7-2	TRBJ2-5	many	TGTGCCAGCAGCTTTGGTCCGGAGACCCAGTACTTC	CASSFGPETQYF
.	TRBV7-8	TRBJ1-1	.	TGTGCCAGCAGCTTAGTTCAGGTGTTAAGCATGAACACTGAAGCTTTCTTT	CASSLVQVLSMNTEAFF
.	TRBV29-1	TRBJ2-5	many	TGCAGCGCTTCCGACAGGCAAGAGACCCAGTACTTC	CSASDRQETQYF
TRBD1	TRBV3-1	TRBJ2-7	many	TGTGCCAGCAGCCAGGGACAGCCCTACGAGCAGTACTTC	CASSQGQPYEQYF
.	TRBV6-2/TRBV6-3	TRBJ2-7	many	TGTGCCGCGGACCTCGGGACCCAAAGCGGCGGGCAGTACTTC	CAADLGTQSGGQYF
TRBD1	TRBV20-1	TRBJ1-2	many	TGCAGTGCCTTGACAGGGGCGGGCTACACCTTC	CSALTGAGYTF
TRBD1	TRBV6-1	TRBJ2-7	many	TGTGCCAGCAGTGAGGGACAGCTACTCTACGAGCAGTACTTC	CASSEGQLLYEQYF
.	TRBV12-3/TRBV12-4	TRBJ1-1	.	TGTGCCAGCAGTTTAAGTAGCAGGACTGAAGCTTTCTTT	CASSLSSRTEAFF
TRBD1	TRBV11-2	TRBJ2-7	few	TGTGCCAGCAGCTTAAAGGTCCCCAGGACAGGGAACGAGCAGTACTTC	CASSLKVPRTGNEQYF